This passage covers 5 T cell receptor beta chains from one sample sequenced in a study of technical replicates of blood from several donors (dated by TCRdb to 2017 to 2019). Library preparation employed the immunoSEQ multiplex PCR assay. This immuneACCESS table, as held by TCRdb, lists in-frame sequences with V and J called but not all clones. Of the missing ones, under half trace to an unresolved V gene in checked studies; the others have no known cause. Here the sample has roughly 59,000 clones; approximately 84% occur a single time. Approximately 4.7% of the sample is taken by the ten largest. Sequenced input: PBMCs. All receptors derive from a human donor in good health. Some clones in this sample may be carry-over from other donors' samples.

J is TRBJ2-7 and V is TRBV4-3; 9 nucleotides align to TRBD2. CDR3 length equals 15 residues. The V gene's germline CDR1 is LGHNA and CDR2 YSLEER. Trimming removed 0 bases from V and 4 bases from J; junction bases left unmatched: 4. CDR3: CASSQDRAGGYEQYF. Here the CDR3 DNA reads TGCGCCAGCAGCCAAGATAGGGCGGGAGGGTACGAGCAGTACTTC.

V gene TRBV11-3 combines with J gene TRBJ2-1; 7 bases match TRBD2. Germline trimming cut 0 bases from V and 6 bases from J; bases unmatched to any gene: 8. The CDR3 is 16 amino acids. CDR1 and CDR2 (germline): SGHNT, YENEEA. The CDR3 DNA is TGTGCCAGCAGCTTAGAGGCCGGGGGGTCGGGCAATGAGCAGTTCTTC. The encoded protein is CASSLEAGGSGNEQFF.

The rearrangement uses TRBV7-9 and TRBJ1-3; D ambiguous. Per the germline V gene, CDR1 is SEHNR and CDR2 is FQNEAQ (reference sequence). The CDR3 covers 13 residues. The V gene lost 5 bases and the J gene lost 0 bases, with 5 bases spanning the gap. The CDR3 loop is CASSVYSGNTIYF. The CDR3 bases are TGTGCCAGCAGCGTCTACTCTGGAAACACCATATATTTT. Full variable domain (missing parts from reference TRBV7-9 and TRBJ1-3): DTGVSQNPRHKITKRGQNVTFRCDPISEHNRLYWYRQTLGQGPEFLTYFQNEAQLEKSRLLSDRFSAERPKGSFSTLEIQRTEQGDSAMYLCASSVYSGNTIYFGEGSWLTVV.

V and J are TRBV30 and TRBJ2-2; 7 positions agree with TRBD1. With V trimmed by 2 bases and J by 6 bases, 3 bases remained unmatched. The V gene's germline CDR1 is GTSNPN and CDR2 SVGIG (reference sequence). The CDR3 is 13 residues long. CDR3: CAWSRQGPGELFF. CDR3 in DNA: TGTGCCTGGAGTCGACAGGGTCCCGGGGAGCTGTTTTTT.

The chain links TRBV2 to TRBJ1-5; unclear D gene. Germline V lookup: CDR1 SNHLY, CDR2 FYNNEI. The CDR3 length is 14 residues. Trimming shortened V by 6 bases and J by 2 bases, and 11 bases separated the two germline ends. The CDR3 sequence: CASRGSTGNQPQHF. CDR3 DNA sequence: TGTGCCAGCAGGGGTAGTACAGGCAATCAGCCCCAGCATTTT.